This paragraph reports one T cell receptor beta chain. This CDR3 spans 16 amino acids. V shed 0 bases and J 4 bases; nucleotides not matched to a gene: 9. The V gene's germline CDR1 is SGHKS and CDR2 YYEKEE (reference sequence). These data belong to a study of blood T cell repertoires in COVID-19. The wider study: Both acute and convalescent COVID-19 samples were obtained from the United States, Italy and Spain.

Original analysis: Amplification of reference gene primers provided the estimated nucleated cell counts. The protocol was immunoSEQ multiplex PCR, while the TCRdb copy is restricted to in-frame clones and leaves out a portion. That table is the source of V, J and clone size, and D and trimming were worked out from the DNA. The data show 250,000 to 300,000 clones, about 91% seen once. Sequenced input: peripheral blood. V and J are TRBV5-5 and TRBJ1-2, with 7 bases matching TRBD1. The receptor was isolated from a middle-aged woman who had recovered from COVID-19. The CDR3 sequence is CASSLGMGTETYGYTF. The CDR3, as DNA: TGTGCCAGCAGCTTGGGAATGGGGACAGAGACCTATGGCTACACCTTC.